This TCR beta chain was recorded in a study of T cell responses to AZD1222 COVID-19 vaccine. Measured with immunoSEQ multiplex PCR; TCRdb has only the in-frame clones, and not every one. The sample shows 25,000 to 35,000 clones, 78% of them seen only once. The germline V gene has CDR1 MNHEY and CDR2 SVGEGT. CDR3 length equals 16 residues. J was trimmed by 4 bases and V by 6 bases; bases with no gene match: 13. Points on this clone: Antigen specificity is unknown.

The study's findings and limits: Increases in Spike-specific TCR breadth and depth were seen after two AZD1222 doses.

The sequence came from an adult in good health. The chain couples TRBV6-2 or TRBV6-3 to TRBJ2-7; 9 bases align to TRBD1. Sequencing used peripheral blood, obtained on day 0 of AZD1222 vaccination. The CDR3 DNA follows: TGTGCCAGCAGCAAACACGGGACAGGGTTGGTGTACGAGCAGTACTTC. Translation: CASSKHGTGLVYEQYF.